This entry lists 3 T cell receptor beta chains sequenced from one sample in a study of cytomegalovirus exposure and HLA in healthy donors. The PCR ran on 60 Vbeta and 13 Jbeta primers. Repertoires were generated with immunoSEQ multiplex PCR, while TCRdb's copy carries only in-frame clones and drops some. The table has 160,000 or so clones, around 73% seen once. The specimen was PBMCs. The receptors here all came from a male donor in good health and CMV-seronegative.

The chain's CDR3 is CASSRLILSTDTQYF. CDR3 nucleotide sequence: TGTGCCAGCAGTCGACTAATACTTAGCACAGATACGCAGTATTTT. The chain is built from TRBV27 and TRBJ2-3; maybe TRBD2 (5 bases). CDR3 length equals 15 residues. Germline V gene data show CDR1 as MNHEY and CDR2 as SMNVEV (reference sequence). V dropped 5 bases and J dropped 0 bases, with 12 bases sitting between them.

The genes are TRBV2 and TRBJ1-3; D possibly corresponds to TRBD1 (6 bases). With 7 bases removed from V and 4 bases from J, the gap between germline ends came to 14 bases. CDR1 is SNHLY, CDR2 FYNNEI, per germline. This CDR3 is built from 14 residues. The CDR3 sequence is CASIVGALGNTIYF. CDR3 nucleotide sequence: TGTGCCAGCATCGTGGGGGCGCTCGGAAACACCATATATTTT.

The chain has TRBV19 and TRBJ2-7; perhaps TRBD2 as D (6 bases). The CDR3 loop spans 13 amino acids. Germline CDR1 LNHDA, CDR2 SQIVND (reference sequence). Trimming stripped 5 bases from V and 7 bases from J, with 15 bases between. The CDR3 here is CASSAGLDYEQYF. As DNA, the CDR3 is TGTGCCAGTAGTGCCGGACTGGACTATGAGCAGTACTTC.